A single sample is the source of the 15 T cell receptor beta chains below, sequenced in a study of cytomegalovirus exposure and HLA in healthy donors. The PCR ran on 60 Vbeta and 13 Jbeta primers. Libraries were prepared by immunoSEQ multiplex PCR; TCRdb keeps only in-frame clonotypes and omits some of them. The sample lists tens of thousands of clones; around 78% were seen once. The specimen was PBMCs. These receptors were taken from a male donor in good health and CMV-seropositive.

The gene calls are TRBV4-3 and TRBJ1-3; unclear D gene. Germline assignment: CDR1 LGHNA and CDR2 YSLEER. Trimming removed 1 base at V and 2 bases at J, with 9 bases between. The CDR3 loop spans 15 amino acids. In nucleotides, the CDR3 is TGCGCCAGCAGCCAAGCTACTACCCCTGGAAACACCATATATTTT. Translating gives CASSQATTPGNTIYF.

V usage is TRBV28 and J usage is TRBJ1-4; 8 nucleotides agree with TRBD1. The V segment lost 7 bases and the J segment 8 bases; nucleotides outside the gene matches: 6. CDR1 and CDR2 (germline): MDHEN, SYDVKM. This CDR3 has 13 residues. In DNA form, the CDR3 reads TGTGCCAGCACCTCAGGGGGCGTAGAAAAACTGTTTTTT. Translated, it gives CASTSGGVEKLFF.

This sequence joins TRBV6-1 and TRBJ2-7; D is ambiguous. V was cut by 6 bases and J by 0 bases, with 15 bases left in between. The CDR3 covers 15 residues. The germline CDR1 and CDR2 sequences are MNHNS and SASEGT. This CDR3 is CASRRSAQDSYEQYF. Here the CDR3 DNA reads TGTGCCAGCAGGAGGTCCGCGCAAGACTCCTACGAGCAGTACTTC.

The chain has TRBV6-1 and TRBJ1-3; D is possibly TRBD1 (6 bases). The CDR3 sequence is 13 residues long. Germline CDR1 and CDR2: MNHNS and SASEGT. V was cut by 3 bases and J by 4 bases, with 7 bases left in between. This CDR3 reads CASSDRGGNTIYF. DNA for the CDR3: TGTGCCAGCAGTGACAGGGGCGGAAACACCATATATTTT.

This clone was detected a few times. The chain employs TRBV7-3 and TRBJ1-1; D is uncertain. Trimming took 2 bases from V and 4 from J, leaving 11 bases between them. The CDR3 extends over 14 amino acids. Germline V lookup: CDR1 SGHTA, CDR2 FQGTGA. CDR3 protein: CASSLASEGTEAFF. CDR3 bases: TGTGCCAGCAGCTTAGCATCGGAGGGCACTGAAGCTTTCTTT.

The V call is TRBV28, the J call TRBJ1-6, with 10 bases aligning to TRBD1. Losses at the gene ends were 6 bases for V and 0 bases for J; bases not matched to a gene: 20. Germline CDR1 is MDHEN and CDR2 is SYDVKM. The CDR3 consists of 22 residues. This CDR3 reads CASSGLGTGEKFLISYNSPLHF. The CDR3 coding sequence is TGTGCCAGCAGCGGTCTGGGGACAGGGGAAAAGTTTTTGATCTCCTATAATTCACCCCTCCACTTT.

J is TRBJ2-7 and V is TRBV14, with 9 bases identical to TRBD1. From germline, CDR1 is SGHDN and CDR2 FVKESK. J gave up 3 bases and V 1 base, and 1 base lay outside the gene matches. The CDR3 totals 14 residues. The CDR3 coding sequence is TGTGCCAGCAGCCAAGGGACAGGGGTCTACGAGCAGTACTTC. Its protein product is CASSQGTGVYEQYF. The variable domain in full, with the rest retrieved from reference TRBV14 and TRBJ2-7, is EAGVTQFPSHSVIEKGQTVTLRCDPISGHDNLYWYRRVMGKEIKFLLHFVKESKQDESGMPNNRFLAERTGGTYSTLKVQPAELEDSGVYFCASSQGTGVYEQYFGPGTRLTVT.

The chain has TRBV28 and TRBJ2-5; TRBD1 aligns across 8 bases. The J call could be wrong; TRBJ2-7 is a better fit for the DNA end. The CDR3 totals 16 residues. Germline-derived CDR1 and CDR2 are MDHEN and SYDVKM. CDR3 DNA sequence: TGTGCCAGCAACACCCCCGGGGACAGGAGGCTGAACGAGCAGTACTTC. Amino acids: CASNTPGDRRLNEQYF.

This chain links TRBV7-9 with TRBJ2-7, with D tentatively TRBD1 (6 bases). CDR3 length: 14 amino acids. Per the germline V gene, CDR1 is SEHNR and CDR2 is FQNEAQ (reference sequence). With 5 bases removed from V and 7 bases from J, the gap between germline ends came to 18 bases. The CDR3 DNA is TGTGCCAGCAGCATCGAACTCAGGGGATCGGAGCAGTACTTC. Protein product: CASSIELRGSEQYF.

The rearrangement uses TRBV6-4 and TRBJ2-1, with 8 bases that match TRBD2. CDR3 size: 15 residues. The V gene's germline CDR1 is MRHNA and CDR2 SNTAGT. The J segment lost 8 bases and the V segment lost 3 bases, leaving 9 bases of the junction unmatched. The CDR3: CASSENGGASDEQFF. CDR3 in DNA: TGTGCCAGCAGTGAAAACGGGGGGGCTAGCGATGAGCAGTTCTTC.

This chain uses TRBV29-1 with TRBJ1-2; possible D gene TRBD1, 5 bases. The CDR3 contains 12 residues. The V end was cut by 5 bases, the J end by 6 bases, with 13 bases between. Germline CDR1 and CDR2: SQVTM and ANQGSEA. CDR3 region: CSVWKSRDGYTF. CDR3 DNA: TGCAGCGTTTGGAAGAGCAGGGATGGCTACACCTTC.

This rearrangement joins TRBV5-1 to TRBJ1-6; the D gene is possibly TRBD1 (5 bases). Germline assignment: CDR1 SGHRS and CDR2 YFSETQ. The CDR3 totals 15 residues. Trimming stripped 2 bases from V and 8 bases from J, with 14 bases between. DNA of the CDR3: TGCGCCAGCAGCTTCGCAGACAGAGACTATTCACCCCTCCACTTT. Translation: CASSFADRDYSPLHF.

This chain uses TRBV19 with TRBJ2-1; 7 nucleotides line up with TRBD1. V lost 10 bases, J lost 4 bases, and 16 bases stayed unmatched. The germline gives CDR1 LNHDA, CDR2 SQIVND (reference sequence). The CDR3 sequence is 16 residues long. Here the CDR3 reads CATLPDRGGIYNEQFF. The CDR3, as DNA: TGTGCCACCCTCCCCGACCGAGGGGGCATATACAATGAGCAGTTCTTC. Together with reference TRBV19 and TRBJ2-1, the CDR3 gives the full variable domain: DGGITQSPKYLFRKEGQNVTLSCEQNLNHDAMYWYRQDPGQGLRLIYYSQIVNDFQKGDIAEGYSVSREKKESFPLTVTSAQKNPTAFYLCATLPDRGGIYNEQFFGPGTRLTVL.

The V and J genes are TRBV7-9 and TRBJ1-4; D gene ambiguous. Germline CDR1 is SEHNR and CDR2 is FQNEAQ (reference sequence). V was clipped by 5 bases and J by 8 bases, with 9 bases between them. CDR3 length equals 12 residues. CDR3 in amino acids: CASSPVGEKLFF. The CDR3 DNA reads as TGTGCCAGCAGCCCGGTGGGCGAAAAACTGTTTTTT.

The gene calls are TRBV7-2 and TRBJ1-1, with TRBD1 identical over 9 bases. CDR1 and CDR2 from the germline V gene are SGHTA and FQGNSA. V shed 0 bases and J 0 bases; nucleotides not matched to a gene: 11. The CDR3 is made up of 19 amino acids. In DNA, the CDR3 is TGTGCCAGCAGCTTAGCCATTTACCGGGACAGGGTCATGAACACTGAAGCTTTCTTT. It yields the protein CASSLAIYRDRVMNTEAFF.